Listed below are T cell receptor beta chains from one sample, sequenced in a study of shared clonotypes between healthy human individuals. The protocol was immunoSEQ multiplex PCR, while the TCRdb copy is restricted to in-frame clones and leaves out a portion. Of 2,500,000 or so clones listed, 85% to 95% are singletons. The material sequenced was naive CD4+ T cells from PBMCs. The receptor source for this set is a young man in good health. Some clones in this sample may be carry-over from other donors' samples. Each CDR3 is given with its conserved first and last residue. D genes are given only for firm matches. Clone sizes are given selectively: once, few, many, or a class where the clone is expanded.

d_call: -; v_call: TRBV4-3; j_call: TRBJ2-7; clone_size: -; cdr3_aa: CASSQALPLAGGKGEQYF; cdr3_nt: TGCGCCAGCAGCCAAGCCCTGCCTCTAGCAGGCGGGAAGGGCGAGCAGTACTTC
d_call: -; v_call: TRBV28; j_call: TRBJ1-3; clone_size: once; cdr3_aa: CASRSIGNTIYF; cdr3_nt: TGTGCCAGCAGGTCAATAGGAAACACCATATATTTT
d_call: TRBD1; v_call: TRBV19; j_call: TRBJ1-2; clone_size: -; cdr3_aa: CASRRDRDPGYTF; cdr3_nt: TGTGCCAGTAGACGGGACAGGGATCCTGGCTACACCTTC
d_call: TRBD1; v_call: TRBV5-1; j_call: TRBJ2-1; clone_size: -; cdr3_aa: CASSSTSTGGRYNEQFF; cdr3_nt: TGCGCCAGCAGCTCGACTTCAACAGGGGGCAGGTACAATGAGCAGTTCTTC
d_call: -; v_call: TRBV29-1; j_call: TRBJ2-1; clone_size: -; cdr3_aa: CSVRGTTYNEQFF; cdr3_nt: TGCAGCGTCAGAGGTACCACCTACAATGAGCAGTTCTTC
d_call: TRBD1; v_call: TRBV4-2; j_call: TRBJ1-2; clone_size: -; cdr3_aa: CASRSWPGGDYGYTF; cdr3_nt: TGTGCCAGCAGATCTTGGCCAGGGGGGGACTATGGCTACACCTTC
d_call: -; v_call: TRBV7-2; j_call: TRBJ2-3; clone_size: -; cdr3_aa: CASSSWAGYTDTQYF; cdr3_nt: TGTGCCAGCAGCTCCTGGGCAGGTTACACAGATACGCAGTATTTT
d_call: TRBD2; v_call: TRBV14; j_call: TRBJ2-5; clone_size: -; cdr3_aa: CASSQDRHGTSGPRETQYF; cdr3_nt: TGTGCCAGCAGCCAAGACCGACACGGGACTAGCGGGCCAAGGGAGACCCAGTACTTC
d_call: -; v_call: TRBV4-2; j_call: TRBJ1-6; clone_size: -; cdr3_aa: CATGTRFNSPLHF; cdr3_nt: TGTGCCACCGGGACACGCTTTAATTCACCCCTCCACTTT
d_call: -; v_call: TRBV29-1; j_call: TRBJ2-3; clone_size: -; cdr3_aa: CSVREPGTDTQYF; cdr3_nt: TGCAGCGTACGGGAACCAGGCACGGATACGCAGTATTTT
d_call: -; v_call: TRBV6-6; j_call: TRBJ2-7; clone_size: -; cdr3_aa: CASSPDRLPTTYEQYF; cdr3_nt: TGTGCCAGCAGTCCCGACAGACTACCTACCACCTACGAGCAGTACTTC
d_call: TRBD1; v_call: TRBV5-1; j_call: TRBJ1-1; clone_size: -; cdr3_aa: CASSFSGTGDTEAFF; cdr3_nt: TGCGCCAGCAGCTTCTCCGGGACAGGGGACACTGAAGCTTTCTTT
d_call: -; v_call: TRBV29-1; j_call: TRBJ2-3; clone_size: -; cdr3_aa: CSVARLVVADTQYF; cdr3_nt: TGCAGCGTTGCTCGACTAGTTGTCGCAGATACGCAGTATTTT
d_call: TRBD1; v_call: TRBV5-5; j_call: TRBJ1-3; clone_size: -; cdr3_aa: CASSPEDRVSTIYF; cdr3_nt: TGTGCCAGCAGCCCCGAAGACAGGGTATCCACCATATATTTT
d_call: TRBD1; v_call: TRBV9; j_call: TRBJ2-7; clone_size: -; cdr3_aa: CASSAGTGFREQYF; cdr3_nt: TGTGCCAGCAGCGCCGGGACAGGGTTTCGAGAGCAGTACTTC
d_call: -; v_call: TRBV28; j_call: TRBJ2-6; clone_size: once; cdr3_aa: CASTRTSEANVLTF; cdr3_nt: TGTGCCAGCACCCGTACTTCTGAGGCCAACGTCCTGACTTTC
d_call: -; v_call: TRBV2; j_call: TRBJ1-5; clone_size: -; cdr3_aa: CASTLPQSNQPQHF; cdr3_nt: TGTGCCAGCACTCTGCCACAGAGCAATCAGCCCCAGCATTTT
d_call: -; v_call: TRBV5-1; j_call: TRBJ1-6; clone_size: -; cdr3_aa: CASSLEQVGQSPLHF; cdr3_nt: TGCGCCAGCAGCTTAGAGCAAGTCGGCCAATCACCCCTCCACTTT
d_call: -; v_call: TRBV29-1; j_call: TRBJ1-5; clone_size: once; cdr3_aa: CSVEWPGQPNQPQHF; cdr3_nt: TGCAGCGTTGAATGGCCCGGACAGCCTAATCAGCCCCAGCATTTT
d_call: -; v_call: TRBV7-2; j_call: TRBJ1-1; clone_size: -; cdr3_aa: CASSLKLGHLNTEAFF; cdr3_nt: TGTGCCAGCAGCTTAAAATTGGGCCACCTGAACACTGAAGCTTTCTTT
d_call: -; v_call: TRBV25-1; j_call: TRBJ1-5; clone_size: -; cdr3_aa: CASSDRVGQPQHF; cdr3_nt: TGTGCCAGCAGTGACAGGGTGGGTCAGCCCCAGCATTTT
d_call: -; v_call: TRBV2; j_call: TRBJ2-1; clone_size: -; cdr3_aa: CASSAGTTNEQFF; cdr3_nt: TGTGCCAGCAGTGCCGGGACAACCAATGAGCAGTTCTTC
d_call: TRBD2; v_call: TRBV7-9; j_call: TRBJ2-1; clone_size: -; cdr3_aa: CATQRESYEQFF; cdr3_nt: TGTGCCACCCAGCGGGAGTCGTATGAGCAGTTCTTC
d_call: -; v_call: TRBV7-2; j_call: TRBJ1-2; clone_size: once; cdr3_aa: CASSQIRGGYTF; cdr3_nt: TGTGCCAGCAGCCAGATTCGGGGGGGCTACACCTTC
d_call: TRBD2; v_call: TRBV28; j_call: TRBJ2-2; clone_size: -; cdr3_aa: CASYQTSPRELFF; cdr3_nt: TGTGCCTCATATCAGACTAGCCCGCGGGAGCTGTTTTTT
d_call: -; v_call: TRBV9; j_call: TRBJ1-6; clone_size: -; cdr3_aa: CASSPPSGKNSPLHF; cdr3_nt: TGTGCCAGCAGCCCCCCCTCCGGGAAGAATTCACCCCTCCACTTT
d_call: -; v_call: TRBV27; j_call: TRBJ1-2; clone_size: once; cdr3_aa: CASSLYVGRGVNGYTF; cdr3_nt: TGTGCCAGCAGTTTATACGTCGGACGGGGAGTAAATGGCTACACCTTC
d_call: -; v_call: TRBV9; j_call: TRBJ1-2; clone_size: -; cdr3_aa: CASSLRGRMDGYTF; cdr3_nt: TGTGCCAGCAGCCTCCGGGGGCGCATGGATGGCTACACCTTC
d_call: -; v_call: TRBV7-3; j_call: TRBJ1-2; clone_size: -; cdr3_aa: CASSLTGGNYGYTF; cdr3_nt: TGTGCCAGCAGCTTAACAGGGGGGAACTATGGCTACACCTTC
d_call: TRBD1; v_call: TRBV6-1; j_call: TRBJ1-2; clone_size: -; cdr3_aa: CASSDRGAYGYTF; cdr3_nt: TGTGCCAGCAGTGACAGGGGGGCCTATGGCTACACCTTC
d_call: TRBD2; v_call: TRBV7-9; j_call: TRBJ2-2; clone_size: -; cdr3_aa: CASSYGLAGASGELFF; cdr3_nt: TGTGCCAGCAGCTATGGACTAGCGGGAGCCTCGGGGGAGCTGTTTTTT
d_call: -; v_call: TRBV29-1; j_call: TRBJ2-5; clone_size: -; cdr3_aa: CSAQGETQYF; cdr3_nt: TGCAGCGCCCAAGGGGAGACCCAGTACTTC
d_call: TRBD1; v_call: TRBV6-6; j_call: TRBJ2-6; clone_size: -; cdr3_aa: CASSKGQPSGANVLTF; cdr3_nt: TGTGCCAGCAGTAAGGGACAGCCTTCTGGGGCCAACGTCCTGACTTTC
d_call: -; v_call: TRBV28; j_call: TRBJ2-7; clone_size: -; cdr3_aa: CASRPPSESSYEQYF; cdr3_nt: TGTGCCAGCAGACCTCCTAGCGAGAGCTCCTACGAGCAGTACTTC
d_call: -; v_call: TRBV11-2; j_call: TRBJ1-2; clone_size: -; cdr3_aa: CASSSGRSPNYGYTF; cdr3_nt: TGTGCCAGCAGCTCCGGTAGATCTCCTAACTATGGCTACACCTTC
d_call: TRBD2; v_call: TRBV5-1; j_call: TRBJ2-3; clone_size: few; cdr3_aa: CASSLATSGSTDTQYF; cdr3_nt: TGCGCCAGCAGCTTGGCAACTAGCGGGAGCACAGATACGCAGTATTTT
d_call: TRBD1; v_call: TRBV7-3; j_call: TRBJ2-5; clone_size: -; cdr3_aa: CATATGAEETQYF; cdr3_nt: TGTGCCACAGCCACAGGGGCGGAGGAGACCCAGTACTTC